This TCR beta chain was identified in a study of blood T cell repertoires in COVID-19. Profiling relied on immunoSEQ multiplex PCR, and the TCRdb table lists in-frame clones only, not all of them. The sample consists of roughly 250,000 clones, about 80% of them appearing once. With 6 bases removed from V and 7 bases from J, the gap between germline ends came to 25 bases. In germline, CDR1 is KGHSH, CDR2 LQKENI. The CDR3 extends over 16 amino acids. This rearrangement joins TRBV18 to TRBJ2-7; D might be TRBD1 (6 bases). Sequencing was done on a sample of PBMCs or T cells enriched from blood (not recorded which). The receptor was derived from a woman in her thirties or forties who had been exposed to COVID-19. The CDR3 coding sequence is TGTGCCAGCTCGGCGGACAGCGACCGGGTCTCTATGGAGCAGTACTTC. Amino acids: CASSADSDRVSMEQYF.